This TCR beta chain stems from a study of blood T cells in healthy people across ages. Together with a sample-barcoded 5' primer, a J-beta primer mix was included in a second PCR lasting roughly 7 to 11 cycles. Each cDNA molecule carried a tag from a template-switch adaptor that contained 12 random nucleotides. TCRdb recomputed calls from the 5' RACE reads with MiXCR, one row per CDR3 protein. The sample consists of 700,000 or so distinct CDR3 sequences, over 20% of them appearing once. As regards this clonotype: What it binds is unknown.

Findings of the study overall: What prevented conclusive comparison of naive and antigen-experienced cells was that PBMCs were unsorted. As naive T cell percentage varied, TCR beta diversity correlated strongly with it.

The CDR3 length is 14 residues. The ends lost 4 bases at V and 4 bases at J; junction bases unmatched: 5. The chain couples TRBV12-3 or TRBV12-4 to TRBJ2-7; 9 bases line up with TRBD1. The receptor was isolated from a man in his 70s in good health. The sample was blood. The CDR3 region is CASSSRQGGYEQYF. CDR3 coding DNA: TGTGCCAGCAGTTCCCGACAGGGGGGGTACGAGCAGTACTTC.